This T cell receptor beta chain is drawn from a study of T cell responses to AZD1222 COVID-19 vaccine listed by TCRdb under 2021. Background on the whole study: AZD1222 recipients with second doses at about 4 weeks or about 12 weeks were pooled, because spike-specific TCR depth and breadth did not differ between schedules. Trial participants were enrolled into age subgroups of 18-55, 56-69 and 70-plus years, which contained 148, 28 and 57 TCR-sequenced participants, respectively. A total of under 250 trial participants underwent TCR sequencing, of whom more than 200 had received two doses of AZD1222 and around 26 had received two doses of the MenACWY control vaccine. The paper as a whole reports these results and caveats: The 56-69-year group was small, and its depth increase did not reach significance, likely because of low power. Epitopes outside the regions mutated in the B.1.351 and B.1.1.7 variants were reportedly recognized by nearly half of the unique spike-specific TCRs. Vaccine-associated CD4 TCRs spanned the whole spike protein, with dominant responses in regions 160-218 and 743-854. Because no day 14 peak-response samples were available, the repertoires could be characterized only after the peak T cell response. Participants were mostly white British, with more females than males. The authors suggested clonal diversity may have been underestimated. Conclusions about previously exposed vaccinees are limited, since just five or six AZD1222 recipients were seropositive for SARS-CoV-2 at baseline. Spike-specific TCR breadth and depth rose significantly after two AZD1222 doses compared with day 0 and with MenACWY recipients.

The time point label, read with the paper, signifies: baseline before first vaccination. Samples from vaccinated people were obtained from the UK trials COV001 and COV002, which included a single-blind randomized controlled phase 2/3 trial of AZD1222 (ChAdOx1 nCoV-19) in healthy adults. Trial participant PBMC samples were collected at day 0 and day 28 after the second dose for TCRbeta chain sequencing. V gives up 6 bases and J gives up 4 bases, and the segment between their germline ends measures 6 bases. The germline V gene (reference sequence) specifies DFQATT as CDR1 and SNEGSKA as CDR2. Taken from cysteine to phenylalanine, the CDR3 has 11 residues. Just CDR3 DNA is preserved here, 33 bases in frame from base 1. The CDR3 regions of human TCRbeta chains were analyzed by immunosequencing. Concerning the study's data processing: TCRs in the repertoires were matched against a reference library of SARS-CoV-2-specific TCRs that had been generated with the MIRA antigen-specificity platform. Breadth was defined as the fraction of unique TCRs that were SARS-CoV-2-associated, and depth was defined as the fraction of total T cells that were SARS-CoV-2-associated. Each spike-specific TCR was assigned to its reactive spike region and to a CD4 or CD8 class using the MIRA data. Log10-transformed breadth and depth values were compared by one-way ANOVA with Sidak's multiple comparisons tests. TCRdb re-hosts the immuneACCESS table, in-frame sequences only. Its copies lack some clones; in the studies checked, an unresolved V gene accounts for under half of them, and the cause for the rest is not known. That table furnishes V, J and clone size, whereas the DNA furnished D and trimming. This sample lists about 140,000 clones; about 91% were detected once. The leading ten clones occupy nearly 3.5% of the sample.

A note on this clone: Its antigen has not been determined. Within one base of it there is no much larger clone, and no base qualities were kept.

The material was peripheral blood, obtained on day 0 of AZD1222 vaccination. This receptor was identified in an adult in good health. Rearrangement joined TRBV20-1 to TRBJ1-4; too little of a D gene remains to name it. The CDR3 region reads CSAFGNEKLFF. The DNA reads TGCAGTGCCTTCGGTAATGAAAAACTGTTTTTT.